The TCR beta chain described here comes from a study of post-analysis software for immune sequencing data. Study-wide context: Several disease courses (relapsing-remitting, secondary progressive and progressive-relapsing) of multiple sclerosis were included. Findings and caveats of the study: For normalized Chao1 diversity, multiple sclerosis patients scored significantly lower than controls did. Elevated frequency relative to controls characterized several TRBV segments in patients, TRBV5-6, TRBV5-1 and TRBV20-1 among them.

For this clonotype: Its antigen is unknown.

The germline V gene encodes CDR1 SGHRS and CDR2 YFSETQ. J was trimmed by 4 bases and V by 4 bases; bases with no gene match: 6. This CDR3 is 14 amino acids long. Sequencing libraries made from TCR beta cDNA carried unique molecular identifiers. Using its own MiXCR run on the PCR reads, TCRdb lists one record per CDR3 protein. The top ten hold 4.6% of the sample, which has under 900,000 distinct CDR3 sequences, around 50% seen once. The sample was blood. This TCR came from a girl aged 5-17 years with multiple sclerosis. J is TRBJ2-7 and V is TRBV5-1; 9 bases match TRBD1. CDR3 sequence reads: CASSTRDREYEQYF. The CDR3 DNA reads TGCGCCAGCAGCACCCGGGACAGGGAATACGAGCAGTACTTC.